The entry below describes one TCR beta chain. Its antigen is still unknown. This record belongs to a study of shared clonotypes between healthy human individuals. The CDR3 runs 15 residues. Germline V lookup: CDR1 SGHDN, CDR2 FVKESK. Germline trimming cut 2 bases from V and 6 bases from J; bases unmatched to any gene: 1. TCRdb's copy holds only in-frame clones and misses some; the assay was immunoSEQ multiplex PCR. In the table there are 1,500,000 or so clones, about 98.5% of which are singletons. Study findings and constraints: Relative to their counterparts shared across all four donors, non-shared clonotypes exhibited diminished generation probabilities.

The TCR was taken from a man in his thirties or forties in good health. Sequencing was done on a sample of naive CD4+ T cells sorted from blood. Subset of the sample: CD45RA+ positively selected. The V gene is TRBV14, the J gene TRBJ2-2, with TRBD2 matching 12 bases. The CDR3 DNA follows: TGTGCCAGCAGCCAAAGGACTAGCGGGGCCGGGGAGCTGTTTTTT. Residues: CASSQRTSGAGELFF.